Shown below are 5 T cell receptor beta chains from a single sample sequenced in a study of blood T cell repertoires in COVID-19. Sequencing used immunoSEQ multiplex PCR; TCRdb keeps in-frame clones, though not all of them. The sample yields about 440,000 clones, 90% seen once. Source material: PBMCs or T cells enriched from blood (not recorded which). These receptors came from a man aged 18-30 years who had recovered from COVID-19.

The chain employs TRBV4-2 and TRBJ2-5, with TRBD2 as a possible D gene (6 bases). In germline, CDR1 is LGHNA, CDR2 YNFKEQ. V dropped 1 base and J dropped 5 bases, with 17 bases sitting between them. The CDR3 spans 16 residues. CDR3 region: CASSQVGTGAGETQYF. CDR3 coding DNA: TGTGCCAGCAGCCAAGTTGGTACGGGAGCAGGGGAGACCCAGTACTTC.

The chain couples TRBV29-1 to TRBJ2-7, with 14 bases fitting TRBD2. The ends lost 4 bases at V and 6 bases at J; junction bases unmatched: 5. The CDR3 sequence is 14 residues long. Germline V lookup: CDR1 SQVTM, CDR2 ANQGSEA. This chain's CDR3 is CSVVGLAGVAEQYF. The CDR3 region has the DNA TGCAGCGTTGTGGGACTAGCGGGAGTTGCCGAGCAGTACTTC.

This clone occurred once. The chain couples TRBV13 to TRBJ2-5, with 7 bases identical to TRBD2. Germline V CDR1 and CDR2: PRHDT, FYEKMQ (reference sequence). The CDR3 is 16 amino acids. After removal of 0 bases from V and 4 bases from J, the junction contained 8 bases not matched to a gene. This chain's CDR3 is CASSLGGQGGGETQYF. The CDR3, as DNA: TGTGCCAGCAGCTTAGGTGGGCAGGGCGGGGGAGAGACCCAGTACTTC.

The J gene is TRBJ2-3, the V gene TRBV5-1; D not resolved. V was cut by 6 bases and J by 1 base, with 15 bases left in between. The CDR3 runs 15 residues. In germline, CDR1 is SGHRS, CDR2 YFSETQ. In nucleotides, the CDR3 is TGCGCCAGCACCCGCGGTATGGCAGGCACAGATACGCAGTATTTT. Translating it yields CASTRGMAGTDTQYF.

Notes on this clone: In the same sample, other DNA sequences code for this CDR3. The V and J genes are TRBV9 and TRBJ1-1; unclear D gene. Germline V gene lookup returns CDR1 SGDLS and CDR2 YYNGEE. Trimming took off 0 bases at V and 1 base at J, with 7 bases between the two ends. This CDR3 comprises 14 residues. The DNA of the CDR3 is TGTGCCAGCAGCGTAGGAGGAGCGAACACTGAAGCTTTCTTT. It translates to CASSVGGANTEAFF.